The rows below give T cell receptor beta chains drawn from one sample of a study of shared clonotypes between healthy human individuals. Method: immunoSEQ multiplex PCR; TCRdb's copy keeps in-frame clones and lacks some. The table has around 2,100,000 clones, about 95% seen once; the top ten hold around 1%. Sequencing was done on a sample of naive CD8+ T cells sorted from blood. These receptors were obtained from a young man in good health. Both conserved end residues are part of each CDR3. D genes are given only for firm matches. Clone size, where shown, is once, few, many, or a class for clones that have expanded.

J gene | clone size | V gene | D gene | CDR3 protein | CDR3 DNA
TRBJ1-4 | - | TRBV7-9 | - | CASSLWQGHEKLFF | TGTGCCAGCAGCTTATGGCAGGGTCATGAAAAACTGTTTTTT
TRBJ1-5 | - | TRBV4-2 | - | CASSQETGSNQPQHF | TGTGCCAGCAGCCAAGAAACGGGTAGCAATCAGCCCCAGCATTTT
TRBJ2-6 | - | TRBV7-2 | - | CASSLAILLGLANVLTF | TGTGCCAGCAGCTTAGCGATCCTCCTAGGTCTGGCCAACGTCCTGACTTTC
TRBJ2-5 | - | TRBV19 | - | CASSISAYGQETQYF | TGTGCCAGTAGTATATCAGCATATGGGCAAGAGACCCAGTACTTC
TRBJ2-7 | - | TRBV12-5 | TRBD2 | CASAPPTSGSSYEQYF | TGTGCTAGTGCTCCCCCGACTAGCGGAAGCTCCTACGAGCAGTACTTC
TRBJ2-4 | - | TRBV27 | - | CASSLSLEGLAKNIQYF | TGTGCCAGCAGTTTATCTTTGGAGGGACTAGCCAAAAACATTCAGTACTTC
TRBJ2-3 | once | TRBV13 | - | CASSLGRGTSPLSTDTQYF | TGTGCCAGCAGCTTAGGCCGCGGTACATCCCCTCTCAGCACAGATACGCAGTATTTT
TRBJ2-1 | - | TRBV7-9 | - | CASSFGSARDEQFF | TGTGCCAGCAGCTTCGGTAGTGCCCGGGATGAGCAGTTCTTC
TRBJ2-7 | - | TRBV7-2 | - | CASSLGRADEQYF | TGTGCCAGCAGCTTAGGGCGGGCCGACGAGCAGTACTTC
TRBJ2-7 | - | TRBV27 | TRBD2 | CASSPTGTSSYEQYF | TGTGCCAGCAGTCCTACCGGGACTAGCTCCTACGAGCAGTACTTC
TRBJ1-5 | - | TRBV2 | - | CASSITGGSVQPQHF | TGTGCCAGCAGCATCACCGGGGGATCGGTTCAGCCCCAGCATTTT
TRBJ1-1 | once | TRBV4-3 | - | CASSQGMNYFEAFF | TGCGCCAGCAGCCAAGGTATGAATTATTTTGAAGCTTTCTTT
TRBJ1-5 | once | TRBV19 | TRBD1 | CASSMGYGTGFHQPQHF | TGTGCCAGTAGTATGGGATACGGGACAGGGTTCCATCAGCCCCAGCATTTT
TRBJ2-7 | - | TRBV27 | TRBD2 | CASRLAGGAREQYF | TGTGCCAGCAGGTTAGCGGGGGGGGCCCGGGAGCAGTACTTC
TRBJ2-1 | - | TRBV19 | - | CASSIVGKPYNEQFF | TGTGCCAGTAGTATAGTAGGGAAGCCCTACAATGAGCAGTTCTTC
TRBJ1-2 | - | TRBV4-1 | TRBD1 | CASSQGIQGAGGYTF | TGCGCCAGCAGCCAAGGGATACAGGGGGCTGGGGGCTACACCTTC
TRBJ1-4 | - | TRBV15 | - | CATSKGATNEKLFF | TGTGCCACCAGCAAGGGTGCAACTAATGAAAAACTGTTTTTT
TRBJ2-7 | - | TRBV4-1 | TRBD2 | CASSHTSGDYEQYF | TGCGCCAGCAGCCATACTAGCGGGGACTACGAGCAGTACTTC
TRBJ2-1 | - | TRBV10-3 | TRBD2 | CAIGTSGNNEQFF | TGTGCCATCGGGACTAGCGGTAACAATGAGCAGTTCTTC
TRBJ1-2 | - | TRBV9 | - | CASSVEGPNYGYTF | TGTGCCAGCAGCGTTGAGGGCCCTAACTATGGCTACACCTTC
TRBJ1-5 | - | TRBV6-5 | - | CASSYSGDQPQHF | TGTGCCAGCAGTTACTCGGGGGATCAGCCCCAGCATTTT
TRBJ2-3 | once | TRBV10-3 | - | CAISGLAGVADTQYF | TGTGCCATCAGTGGGCTGGCGGGCGTTGCAGATACGCAGTATTTT
TRBJ2-7 | once | TRBV11-1 | TRBD1 | CASSEGQTSYEQYF | TGTGCCAGCAGCGAGGGACAGACCTCCTACGAGCAGTACTTC
TRBJ2-3 | - | TRBV27 | TRBD2 | CASSPSGGTFGDTQYF | TGTGCCAGCAGCCCGAGCGGGGGGACCTTCGGGGATACGCAGTATTTT
TRBJ2-7 | - | TRBV29-1 | - | CSVWDWGYEQYF | TGCAGCGTTTGGGACTGGGGCTACGAGCAGTACTTC
TRBJ1-5 | - | TRBV7-2 | - | CASSPISNQPQHF | TGTGCCAGCAGCCCCATTAGCAATCAGCCCCAGCATTTT
TRBJ2-4 | - | TRBV19 | - | CASSISGWELAKNIQYF | TGTGCCAGTAGTATTTCCGGTTGGGAGCTAGCCAAAAACATTCAGTACTTC
TRBJ2-7 | - | TRBV11-1 | TRBD1 | CASSPPGQGYEQYF | TGTGCCAGCAGCCCTCCGGGACAGGGATACGAGCAGTACTTC
TRBJ1-1 | - | TRBV6-5 | - | CASRVTVNTEAFF | TGTGCCAGCAGAGTGACAGTAAACACTGAAGCTTTCTTT
TRBJ2-1 | - | TRBV11-3 | TRBD2 | CASSFGLAVYNEQFF | TGTGCCAGCAGCTTTGGACTAGCGGTCTACAATGAGCAGTTCTTC
TRBJ1-5 | - | TRBV28 | - | CASPAVPGGDQPQHF | TGTGCCAGCCCAGCGGTTCCGGGGGGGGATCAGCCCCAGCATTTT
TRBJ2-7 | once | TRBV28 | - | CASSFRVGDEQYF | TGTGCCAGCAGTTTTAGGGTGGGGGACGAGCAGTACTTC
TRBJ2-7 | - | TRBV7-9 | TRBD2 | CASSLLAESYEQYF | TGTGCCAGCAGCCTACTAGCGGAATCCTACGAGCAGTACTTC